The rows below give T cell receptor beta chains drawn from one sample of a study of T cell changes during pregnancy in multiple sclerosis. Here immunoSEQ multiplex PCR was the method, and the copy in TCRdb shows in-frame clones only, minus some. The sample shows 85,000 to 90,000 clones, about 91% of them seen only once. The sequenced sample was peripheral blood, obtained in the first trimester of pregnancy. Receptor source: a female donor in good health, enrolled as a control in a pregnancy study. The CDR3 runs from the conserved cysteine through the conserved F or W. Clone size is stated in some rows and not others, as once, few, many or a class when expanded.

>16|TRBV9|NA|TRBJ1-1
CASSVVSSGTNTEAFF
>15|TRBV6-5|NA|TRBJ2-1
CASSYPRQGRNEQFF
>15|TRBV4-3|NA|TRBJ1-2
CASSQALGDNYGYTF
>18|TRBV7-6|NA|TRBJ1-5
CASSPEAAGGTYNQPQHF
>14|TRBV7-3|NA|TRBJ1-3
CASSEQGAGNTIYF
>17|TRBV7-2|NA|TRBJ2-5
CASSLKTGALGQETQYF
>14|TRBV5-6|NA|TRBJ1-6
CASRLPGGNSPLHF
>12|TRBV30|NA|TRBJ1-2
CALVYGGGGYTF
>14|TRBV28|NA|TRBJ2-5
CASSLEGGRETQYF
>13|TRBV29-1|NA|TRBJ2-7
CSARGGGRYEQYF
>13|TRBV28|NA|TRBJ2-7
CASHRTYTYEQYF
>15|TRBV18|NA|TRBJ2-5
CASSPTDRDQETQYF
>14|TRBV10-3|NA|TRBJ1-1
CAISDEGAGTEAFF
>13|TRBV7-8|NA|TRBJ1-2
CASSLEGAAGYTF
>14|TRBV2|few|TRBJ1-6
CASTPRGADSPLHF
>13|TRBV27|NA|TRBJ2-7
CASSLGSLYEQYF
>11|TRBV5-6|NA|TRBJ2-7
CASSLASEQYF
>15|TRBV25-1|NA|TRBJ2-7
CASSEGSYYSYEQYF
>17|TRBV27|NA|TRBJ1-6
CASSSVWGGPTNSPLHF
>17|TRBV11-1|NA|TRBJ2-5
CASSLLFRGQQGETQYF
>13|TRBV11-2|NA|TRBJ1-2
CASSLEQRYGYTF
>14|TRBV5-1|NA|TRBJ2-7
CASSLETGSYEQYF
>14|TRBV7-2|NA|TRBJ1-2
CASSSQGRTYGYTF
>14|TRBV19|NA|TRBJ1-6
CASSPTGGYSPLHF
>14|TRBV5-4|NA|TRBJ1-6
CASTSRGGDSPLHF
>13|TRBV7-2|once|TRBJ2-5
CASSSTRRETQYF
>14|TRBV5-8|NA|TRBJ2-3
CASSRRTGQKTQYF
>15|TRBV7-2|NA|TRBJ2-1
CASRLGSGGDDEQFF
>14|TRBV7-9|NA|TRBJ1-2
CAIPARDRGYGYTF
>13|TRBV29-1|once|TRBJ2-7
CSVDGGGSYEQYF
>13|TRBV29-1|few|TRBJ1-1
CSAIQDWSTEAFF
>14|TRBV6-6|NA|TRBJ1-5
CASSRDRGNQPQHF
>13|TRBV7-2|once|TRBJ2-7
CASTTGQGNEQYF
>17|TRBV5-1|NA|TRBJ2-7
CASSQRPPGQTSYEQYF
>12|TRBV21-1|NA|TRBJ1-2
CASSRNKDGYTF
>18|TRBV4-3|NA|TRBJ1-6
CASSLSARQGSYNSPLHF
>15|TRBV5-1|NA|TRBJ2-2
CASSLVVGGTGELFF
>14|TRBV28|NA|TRBJ1-6
CASTPGGGGWSLHF
>15|TRBV19|NA|TRBJ1-2
CASTPYGDSYYGYTF
>17|TRBV5-5|NA|TRBJ2-7
CASSLAPSRGKNYEQYF
>14|TRBV7-2|NA|TRBJ1-2
CASSPRQGGYGYTF
>13|TRBV10-3|NA|TRBJ1-5
CAISEVGGQPQHF
>13|TRBV6-6|NA|TRBJ1-5
CASSPALNQPQHF
>15|TRBV2|NA|TRBJ1-6
CAIRRESSYNSPLHF
>13|TRBV12-5|NA|TRBJ1-1
CASAPEGNTEAFF
>15|TRBV7-2|NA|TRBJ2-7
CASSRTSGGRYEQYF
>15|TRBV25-1|NA|TRBJ2-3
CASSEGQGATDTQYF
>15|TRBV5-1|NA|TRBJ2-7
CASSLEGTGGSEQYF
>17|TRBV19|NA|TRBJ2-1
CASSIAASGGYYNEQFF
>18|TRBV7-2|NA|TRBJ1-1
CASSLKKFQGRRNTEAFF
>18|TRBV5-4|NA|TRBJ1-2
CASSSRDRGRAGGYGYTF
>11|TRBV9|NA|TRBJ2-1
CASPVGANQFF